A single T cell receptor beta chain is shown here with its context. The antigen is not known. The CDR3 length is 17 residues. This entry is derived from a study of CD4 T cells in relation to SARS-CoV-2 and coronaviruses. The unexposed donors gave CD4+ T cells in about 2010-2019, prior to COVID-19. After roughly ten days of culture, CD4+ T cells were isolated. Sequenced by immunoSEQ multiplex PCR; TCRdb stores in-frame clones only, minus some. The sample lists about 16,000 clones; over 75% were seen once. V gene TRBV21-1 combines with J gene TRBJ2-3; no check of the table's D call, TRBD2, against the DNA was made. TRBV21-1 is recorded as a pseudogene. Material: CD4+ T cells from PBMCs, cultured in vitro. The receptor's source is a human donor in good health. The CDR3 nucleotides read TGTGCCAGCAGCAAACGGACTAAGGAGGGCCGGACAGATACGCAGTATTTT. It translates to CASSKRTKEGRTDTQYF.